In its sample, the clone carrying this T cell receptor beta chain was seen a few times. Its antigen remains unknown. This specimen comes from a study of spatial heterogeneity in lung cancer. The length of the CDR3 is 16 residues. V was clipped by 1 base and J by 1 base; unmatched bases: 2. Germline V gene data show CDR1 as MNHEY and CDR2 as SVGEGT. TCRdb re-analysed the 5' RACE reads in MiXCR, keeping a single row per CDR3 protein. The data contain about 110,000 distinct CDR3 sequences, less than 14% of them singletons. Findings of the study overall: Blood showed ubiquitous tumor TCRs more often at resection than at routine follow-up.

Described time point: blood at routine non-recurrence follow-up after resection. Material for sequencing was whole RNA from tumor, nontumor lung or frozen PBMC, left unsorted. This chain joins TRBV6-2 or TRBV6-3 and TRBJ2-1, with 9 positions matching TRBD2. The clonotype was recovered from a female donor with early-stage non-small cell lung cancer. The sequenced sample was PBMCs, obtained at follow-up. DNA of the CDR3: TGTGCCAGCAGTTACTTAGCGGGAGTTTCCTACAATGAGCAGTTCTTC. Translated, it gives CASSYLAGVSYNEQFF.